These T cell receptor beta chains were read from a single sample in a study of blood T cell repertoires in COVID-19. Libraries were prepared by immunoSEQ multiplex PCR; TCRdb keeps only in-frame clonotypes and omits some of them. The repertoire holds approximately 54,000 clones, around 84% seen once, with 6.5% to 8% in the top ten. Material for sequencing was peripheral blood. These TCRs come from a human donor in a cohort sampled during active COVID-19. The CDR3 runs from the conserved cysteine through the conserved F or W. The D gene is left open where the match is weak. Only some rows state a clone size, as once, few, many or a class for expanded clones.

v_call: TRBV11-2; d_call: .; cdr3_length: 13; j_call: TRBJ2-5; clone_size: .; cdr3_aa: CASSLSHQETQYF; cdr3_nt: TGTGCCAGCAGCTTAAGCCACCAAGAGACCCAGTACTTC
v_call: TRBV24-1; d_call: TRBD2; cdr3_length: 14; j_call: TRBJ2-5; clone_size: once; cdr3_aa: CATGAGEEQETQYF; cdr3_nt: TGTGCCACAGGAGCGGGAGAGGAGCAAGAGACCCAGTACTTC
v_call: TRBV18; d_call: .; cdr3_length: 17; j_call: TRBJ2-1; clone_size: .; cdr3_aa: CASSRGVGDSSYNEQFF; cdr3_nt: TGTGCCAGCTCACGGGGGGTAGGCGATAGCTCCTACAATGAGCAGTTCTTC
v_call: TRBV18; d_call: TRBD2; cdr3_length: 15; j_call: TRBJ2-1; clone_size: .; cdr3_aa: CASSPPAGGYNEQFF; cdr3_nt: TGTGCCAGCTCACCACCGGCGGGAGGGTACAATGAGCAGTTCTTC
v_call: TRBV2; d_call: TRBD1; cdr3_length: 15; j_call: TRBJ1-5; clone_size: .; cdr3_aa: CASSADRVRNQPQHF; cdr3_nt: TGTGCCAGCAGTGCGGACAGGGTCCGCAATCAGCCCCAGCATTTT
v_call: TRBV5-4; d_call: TRBD2; cdr3_length: 16; j_call: TRBJ2-3; clone_size: .; cdr3_aa: CASRPGLAADTDTQYF; cdr3_nt: TGTGCCAGCAGACCGGGACTAGCGGCCGATACAGATACGCAGTATTTT
v_call: TRBV19; d_call: TRBD1; cdr3_length: 12; j_call: TRBJ2-3; clone_size: .; cdr3_aa: CASSRGQDTQYF; cdr3_nt: TGTGCCAGTAGTAGGGGACAGGATACGCAGTATTTT
v_call: TRBV5-1; d_call: TRBD1; cdr3_length: 14; j_call: TRBJ1-1; clone_size: few; cdr3_aa: CASSQGQGKTEAFF; cdr3_nt: TGCGCCAGCAGCCAGGGACAGGGGAAGACTGAAGCTTTCTTT
v_call: TRBV4-3; d_call: .; cdr3_length: 14; j_call: TRBJ1-4; clone_size: .; cdr3_aa: CASSQDFRNEKLFF; cdr3_nt: TGCGCCAGCAGCCAAGATTTTCGGAATGAAAAACTGTTTTTT
v_call: TRBV19; d_call: .; cdr3_length: 14; j_call: TRBJ2-2; clone_size: few; cdr3_aa: CASMSTGWTGELFF; cdr3_nt: TGTGCCAGTATGAGTACAGGGTGGACCGGGGAGCTGTTTTTT
v_call: TRBV27; d_call: .; cdr3_length: 14; j_call: TRBJ1-1; clone_size: .; cdr3_aa: CASSKNRDNTEAFF; cdr3_nt: TGTGCCAGCAGTAAAAACAGAGATAACACTGAAGCTTTCTTT
v_call: TRBV28; d_call: .; cdr3_length: 14; j_call: TRBJ2-3; clone_size: .; cdr3_aa: CASSSLEVGDTQYF; cdr3_nt: TGTGCCAGCAGTTCATTGGAGGTGGGAGATACGCAGTATTTT
v_call: TRBV30; d_call: TRBD1; cdr3_length: 13; j_call: TRBJ1-4; clone_size: .; cdr3_aa: CASTRGLGEKLFF; cdr3_nt: TGTGCCTCTACTAGGGGGCTGGGGGAAAAACTGTTTTTT
v_call: TRBV5-4; d_call: .; cdr3_length: 14; j_call: TRBJ2-5; clone_size: .; cdr3_aa: CASSLDSHQETQYF; cdr3_nt: TGTGCCAGCAGCTTGGACAGTCACCAAGAGACCCAGTACTTC
v_call: TRBV30; d_call: TRBD2; cdr3_length: 16; j_call: TRBJ2-1; clone_size: .; cdr3_aa: CAWSLGLGGPTDEQFF; cdr3_nt: TGTGCCTGGAGTTTGGGACTAGGGGGACCTACTGATGAGCAGTTCTTC
v_call: TRBV5-6; d_call: .; cdr3_length: 12; j_call: TRBJ2-7; clone_size: once; cdr3_aa: CASSSNSYEQYF; cdr3_nt: TGTGCCAGCAGTTCGAACAGCTACGAGCAGTACTTC
v_call: TRBV7-2; d_call: .; cdr3_length: 13; j_call: TRBJ1-5; clone_size: once; cdr3_aa: CASRIDRNQPQHF; cdr3_nt: TGTGCCAGCAGAATAGACAGAAATCAGCCCCAGCATTTT
v_call: TRBV19; d_call: TRBD1; cdr3_length: 15; j_call: TRBJ1-4; clone_size: .; cdr3_aa: CASSIDGQGGEKLFF; cdr3_nt: TGTGCCAGTAGTATAGACGGACAGGGGGGCGAAAAACTGTTTTTT
v_call: TRBV30; d_call: .; cdr3_length: 10; j_call: TRBJ2-1; clone_size: .; cdr3_aa: CAWSQNEQFF; cdr3_nt: TGTGCCTGGAGTCAGAATGAGCAGTTCTTC
v_call: TRBV28; d_call: TRBD1; cdr3_length: 16; j_call: TRBJ1-2; clone_size: .; cdr3_aa: CASTGSGGQLNYGYTF; cdr3_nt: TGTGCCAGCACTGGCTCAGGGGGACAGCTTAACTATGGCTACACCTTC
v_call: TRBV5-8; d_call: .; cdr3_length: 13; j_call: TRBJ1-2; clone_size: .; cdr3_aa: CASRRTATYGYTF; cdr3_nt: TGTGCCAGCAGGAGGACAGCCACCTATGGCTACACCTTC
v_call: TRBV16; d_call: TRBD2; cdr3_length: 15; j_call: TRBJ2-5; clone_size: .; cdr3_aa: CASSHPTSGEETQYF; cdr3_nt: TGTGCCAGCAGCCACCCGACTAGCGGAGAAGAGACCCAGTACTTC
v_call: TRBV29-1; d_call: .; cdr3_length: 12; j_call: TRBJ2-7; clone_size: .; cdr3_aa: CSGGQTYYEQYF; cdr3_nt: TGCAGCGGTGGTCAAACTTACTACGAGCAGTACTTC
v_call: TRBV18; d_call: .; cdr3_length: 15; j_call: TRBJ1-6; clone_size: .; cdr3_aa: CASSPWRENNSPLHF; cdr3_nt: TGTGCCAGCTCACCATGGAGGGAGAATAATTCACCCCTCCACTTT
v_call: TRBV7-2; d_call: TRBD1; cdr3_length: 15; j_call: TRBJ1-1; clone_size: .; cdr3_aa: CASSWTGVGNTEAFF; cdr3_nt: TGTGCCAGCAGCTGGACAGGGGTCGGGAACACTGAAGCTTTCTTT
v_call: TRBV4-3; d_call: .; cdr3_length: 14; j_call: TRBJ1-5; clone_size: .; cdr3_aa: CASSQEASDQPQHF; cdr3_nt: TGCGCCAGCAGCCAAGAAGCCTCTGATCAGCCCCAGCATTTT
v_call: TRBV27; d_call: TRBD1; cdr3_length: 13; j_call: TRBJ2-2; clone_size: .; cdr3_aa: CASSAQGAGELFF; cdr3_nt: TGTGCCAGCAGTGCACAGGGGGCCGGGGAGCTGTTTTTT
v_call: TRBV6-5; d_call: TRBD1; cdr3_length: 15; j_call: TRBJ2-7; clone_size: .; cdr3_aa: CASSYPGTGGIEQYF; cdr3_nt: TGTGCCAGCAGTTACCCTGGGACAGGGGGCATCGAGCAGTACTTC
v_call: TRBV19; d_call: .; cdr3_length: 14; j_call: TRBJ2-5; clone_size: .; cdr3_aa: CASSTGTGSETQYF; cdr3_nt: TGTGCCAGTAGTACGGGCACAGGGTCCGAGACCCAGTACTTC
v_call: TRBV19; d_call: .; cdr3_length: 15; j_call: TRBJ2-1; clone_size: .; cdr3_aa: CASRRTRGLYNEQFF; cdr3_nt: TGTGCCAGTCGCAGGACGCGGGGATTATACAATGAGCAGTTCTTC
v_call: TRBV6-5; d_call: TRBD1; cdr3_length: 14; j_call: TRBJ1-5; clone_size: .; cdr3_aa: CASSRQGAKQPQHF; cdr3_nt: TGTGCCAGCAGTCGACAGGGGGCGAAACAGCCCCAGCATTTT
v_call: TRBV7-9; d_call: .; cdr3_length: 15; j_call: TRBJ1-4; clone_size: .; cdr3_aa: CASSLPTARNEKLFF; cdr3_nt: TGTGCCAGCAGCCTGCCGACAGCCCGGAACGAAAAACTGTTTTTT
v_call: TRBV7-2; d_call: TRBD1; cdr3_length: 17; j_call: TRBJ2-7; clone_size: once; cdr3_aa: CASSLQNILQGAFEQYF; cdr3_nt: TGTGCCAGCAGCTTACAAAATATCTTACAGGGGGCGTTTGAGCAGTACTTC
v_call: TRBV28; d_call: TRBD1; cdr3_length: 12; j_call: TRBJ1-2; clone_size: .; cdr3_aa: CASTGDRGRYTF; cdr3_nt: TGTGCCAGCACCGGGGACAGGGGGCGATACACCTTC
v_call: TRBV29-1; d_call: TRBD2; cdr3_length: 15; j_call: TRBJ2-3; clone_size: .; cdr3_aa: CSVGREGGLGDTQYF; cdr3_nt: TGCAGCGTTGGACGGGAGGGCGGTTTAGGAGATACGCAGTATTTT
v_call: TRBV25-1; d_call: .; cdr3_length: 14; j_call: TRBJ2-1; clone_size: .; cdr3_aa: CASSASAPYNEQFF; cdr3_nt: TGTGCCAGCAGTGCTAGCGCCCCCTACAATGAGCAGTTCTTC
v_call: TRBV2; d_call: TRBD1; cdr3_length: 16; j_call: TRBJ2-7; clone_size: .; cdr3_aa: CASSDPQGLIGNEQYF; cdr3_nt: TGTGCCAGCAGTGACCCACAGGGGCTCATTGGGAACGAGCAGTACTTC
v_call: TRBV6-6; d_call: .; cdr3_length: 14; j_call: TRBJ1-3; clone_size: .; cdr3_aa: CASSTSGVGNTIYF; cdr3_nt: TGTGCCAGCAGTACCTCCGGGGTTGGAAACACCATATATTTT
v_call: TRBV7-9; d_call: .; cdr3_length: 13; j_call: TRBJ2-7; clone_size: .; cdr3_aa: CASRGGMTYEQYF; cdr3_nt: TGTGCCAGCAGGGGGGGAATGACCTACGAGCAGTACTTC
v_call: TRBV12-3/TRBV12-4; d_call: TRBD1; cdr3_length: 13; j_call: TRBJ1-2; clone_size: once; cdr3_aa: CASSLGQGVGYTF; cdr3_nt: TGTGCCAGCAGTTTAGGACAGGGGGTAGGCTACACCTTC
v_call: TRBV6-2/TRBV6-3; d_call: .; cdr3_length: 14; j_call: TRBJ1-4; clone_size: .; cdr3_aa: CASSSPGNSRKLFF; cdr3_nt: TGTGCCAGCAGTAGCCCCGGAAACTCGCGGAAACTGTTTTTT
v_call: TRBV7-3; d_call: TRBD1; cdr3_length: 15; j_call: TRBJ2-1; clone_size: .; cdr3_aa: CASSSTGATYNEQFF; cdr3_nt: TGTGCCAGCAGCTCTACAGGGGCGACCTACAATGAGCAGTTCTTC
v_call: TRBV4-2; d_call: .; cdr3_length: 16; j_call: TRBJ2-7; clone_size: .; cdr3_aa: CASSQAGYGGTYEQYF; cdr3_nt: TGTGCCAGCAGCCAAGCCGGGTATGGCGGGACCTACGAGCAGTACTTC
v_call: TRBV7-8; d_call: TRBD1; cdr3_length: 15; j_call: TRBJ1-1; clone_size: .; cdr3_aa: CASSLYTGGNTEAFF; cdr3_nt: TGTGCCAGCAGCTTATATACAGGGGGTAACACTGAAGCTTTCTTT
v_call: TRBV10-3; d_call: .; cdr3_length: 14; j_call: TRBJ2-2; clone_size: .; cdr3_aa: CAIRESANTGELFF; cdr3_nt: TGTGCCATCAGGGAGAGCGCGAACACCGGGGAGCTGTTTTTT
v_call: TRBV19; d_call: TRBD1; cdr3_length: 13; j_call: TRBJ1-2; clone_size: .; cdr3_aa: CAIDRQGKYGYTF; cdr3_nt: TGTGCCATCGATAGACAGGGGAAGTATGGCTACACCTTC
v_call: TRBV18; d_call: TRBD1; cdr3_length: 13; j_call: TRBJ1-2; clone_size: .; cdr3_aa: CASSPGTAAGYTF; cdr3_nt: TGTGCCAGCTCACCAGGGACAGCCGCTGGCTACACCTTC
v_call: TRBV29-1; d_call: .; cdr3_length: 14; j_call: TRBJ1-1; clone_size: .; cdr3_aa: CSVIIPGVNTEAFF; cdr3_nt: TGCAGCGTTATTATTCCAGGGGTGAACACTGAAGCTTTCTTT
v_call: TRBV7-2; d_call: TRBD2; cdr3_length: 16; j_call: TRBJ2-1; clone_size: once; cdr3_aa: CASSLARGEARNEQFF; cdr3_nt: TGTGCCAGCAGCTTAGCTCGGGGGGAGGCACGAAATGAGCAGTTCTTC
v_call: TRBV6-5; d_call: TRBD1; cdr3_length: 14; j_call: TRBJ2-2; clone_size: .; cdr3_aa: CASRTDRVTGELFF; cdr3_nt: TGTGCCAGCAGAACTGACAGGGTAACCGGGGAGCTGTTTTTT
v_call: TRBV27; d_call: TRBD2; cdr3_length: 15; j_call: TRBJ2-1; clone_size: .; cdr3_aa: CASGSTSGSVREQFF; cdr3_nt: TGTGCCAGCGGGTCGACTAGCGGGAGTGTAAGGGAGCAGTTCTTC
v_call: TRBV2; d_call: .; cdr3_length: 16; j_call: TRBJ2-2; clone_size: .; cdr3_aa: CASSLRTGFNTGELFF; cdr3_nt: TGTGCCAGCAGTTTACGAACCGGGTTTAACACCGGGGAGCTGTTTTTT
v_call: TRBV12-5; d_call: .; cdr3_length: 12; j_call: TRBJ2-7; clone_size: .; cdr3_aa: CASGLNRYEQYF; cdr3_nt: TGTGCTAGTGGTTTAAACAGATACGAGCAGTACTTC
v_call: TRBV7-7; d_call: TRBD2; cdr3_length: 14; j_call: TRBJ2-7; clone_size: .; cdr3_aa: CASSSSLASDEQYF; cdr3_nt: TGTGCTAGCAGCTCCTCACTAGCGTCGGACGAGCAGTACTTC
v_call: TRBV9; d_call: .; cdr3_length: 16; j_call: TRBJ2-1; clone_size: .; cdr3_aa: CASSARQSLGHNEQFF; cdr3_nt: TGTGCCAGCAGCGCCCGACAGAGCTTGGGCCACAATGAGCAGTTCTTC
v_call: TRBV7-3; d_call: TRBD2; cdr3_length: 14; j_call: TRBJ2-1; clone_size: .; cdr3_aa: CASSLTGLAGVQFF; cdr3_nt: TGTGCCAGCAGCTTAACTGGACTAGCGGGAGTGCAGTTCTTC
v_call: TRBV15; d_call: .; cdr3_length: 12; j_call: TRBJ1-2; clone_size: .; cdr3_aa: CATSLTQGSYTF; cdr3_nt: TGTGCCACCAGCCTCACTCAGGGCAGCTACACCTTC
v_call: TRBV5-1; d_call: TRBD1; cdr3_length: 15; j_call: TRBJ2-6; clone_size: .; cdr3_aa: CASSPQGAGANVLTF; cdr3_nt: TGCGCCAGCAGCCCTCAGGGGGCTGGGGCCAACGTCCTGACTTTC
v_call: TRBV6-5; d_call: TRBD1; cdr3_length: 15; j_call: TRBJ2-1; clone_size: .; cdr3_aa: CASSYSRDRGNEQFF; cdr3_nt: TGTGCCAGCAGTTACTCTCGCGACAGGGGGAATGAGCAGTTCTTC